One sample yielded the 2 T cell receptor beta chains listed below, sequenced in a study of T cell responses to AZD1222 COVID-19 vaccine. Profiling relied on immunoSEQ multiplex PCR, and the TCRdb table lists in-frame clones only, not all of them. The table includes under 150,000 clones, about 90% detected once. The source material was peripheral blood, sampled 28 days after the second AZD1222 dose. Receptors were obtained from an adult who received the AZD1222 COVID-19 vaccine.

The chain is built from TRBV2 and TRBJ1-2; D gene ambiguous. The length of the CDR3 is 15 residues. Trimming pared 6 bases from V and 8 bases from J, leaving 22 bases between. Germline CDR1 is SNHLY and CDR2 is FYNNEI. The CDR3 reads CASRESGVSAGGYTF. The CDR3 bases are TGTGCCAGCAGGGAAAGCGGGGTCTCCGCTGGGGGCTACACCTTC.

The chain carries TRBV10-3 and TRBJ1-2; D is unresolved. Per germline, CDR1 ENHRY and CDR2 SYGVKD. Deletions cut 0 bases from V and 8 bases from J, with 13 bases between. This CDR3 is built from 14 residues. As DNA, the CDR3 is TGTGCCATCAGTGAGTCGGGCAGATCGAGCGGCTACACCTTC. Translated, it gives CAISESGRSSGYTF.